These 8 T cell receptor beta chains share one sample of origin, sequenced in a study of human T cells and chemical hapten exposure. Time point noted: patch test 1, 2 weeks after DPC sensitization. Sample treatment: therapeutic diphenylcyclopropenone sensitization with weekly scalp DPC. TCRdb analysed the RACE reads with MiXCR anew, one entry per CDR3 protein. The sample consists of 300,000 to 400,000 distinct CDR3 sequences, approximately 6.3% of them appearing once. The input for sequencing was whole blood, taken in connection with sensitization to the hapten diphenylcyclopropenone (DPC). Receptors were obtained from a woman under 30 with alopecia areata. Some clones in this sample may be carry-over from other donors' samples.

This clonotype was detected many times. The rearrangement joins TRBV24-1 to TRBJ2-2; D assignment may be TRBD1 or TRBD2 (6 bases each). This CDR3 is built from 17 residues. V was cut by 3 bases and J by 0 bases, with 13 bases left in between. The germline V gene has CDR1 KGHDR and CDR2 SFDVKD. CDR3 in amino acids: CATSDIQGTANTGELFF. For the CDR3, the DNA is TGTGCCACCAGTGATATTCAGGGGACTGCGAACACCGGGGAGCTGTTTTTT.

This clonotype was seen only a few times. The chain uses TRBV12-3 or TRBV12-4 and TRBJ2-1; D may be TRBD1 (6 bases). Trimming shortened V by 3 bases and J by 2 bases, and 11 bases separated the two germline ends. This CDR3 has 15 residues. CDR3 DNA sequence: TGTGCCAGCAGTTTGCAAGGACAGCCCTACAATGAGCAGTTCTTC. Translating gives CASSLQGQPYNEQFF.

Only a few counts were recorded for this clonotype. The CDR3 region has the DNA TGTGCCAGCAGCAAACCCAACAGGGGGCTGGGCTATGGCTACACCTTC. This translates into CASSKPNRGLGYGYTF. This chain uses TRBV21-1 with TRBJ1-2; TRBD1 is the table's D call and was not checked against the DNA. TRBV21-1 is reported as a pseudogene. The CDR3 is 16 amino acids.

The sample holds a few counts of this clonotype. The chain joins TRBV6-4 to TRBJ1-1; D not resolved. The CDR3 runs to 12 residues. V lost 7 bases and J lost 3, with 9 bases in between. CDR1 MRHNA and CDR2 SNTAGT come from the germline V gene. This CDR3 is CASTAGDTEAFF. The CDR3 coding sequence is TGTGCCAGCACTGCCGGTGACACTGAAGCTTTCTTT.

This sequence joins TRBV20-1 and TRBJ2-3, with D maybe TRBD2 (6 bases). Per the germline V gene, CDR1 is DFQATT and CDR2 is SNEGSKA (reference sequence). This CDR3 spans 17 amino acids. Trimming shortened V by 3 bases and J by 0 bases, and 19 bases separated the two germline ends. In DNA form, the CDR3 reads TGCAGTGCTAGGCGGGGTTGGGGTTATCGGAGCACAGATACGCAGTATTTT. The encoded protein is CSARRGWGYRSTDTQYF.

In the case of this clonotype: This could be a read error, since a much larger clone is one nucleotide away. The genes are TRBV7-2 and TRBJ2-4; D call uncertain. This CDR3 region has 14 residues. V lost 1 base and J 9 bases, leaving 13 bases between the germline ends. Germline V gene sequence: CDR1 SGHTA, CDR2 FQGNSA. CDR3: CTSSLDSSGGIQYF. The CDR3 DNA follows: TGTACCAGCAGCTTAGATTCATCCGGCGGCATTCAGTACTTC.

This clonotype was recorded at least ten times. The chain has TRBV12-3 or TRBV12-4 and TRBJ2-7, with D hard to call. This CDR3 has 12 amino acids. The V end lost 3 bases, the J end lost 10 bases, and 13 bases lay between the germline ends. The CDR3 is CASSFGPNLQYF. Here the CDR3 DNA reads TGTGCCAGCAGTTTCGGTCCGAACCTACAGTACTTC.

This clonotype was observed a few times. The V and J genes are TRBV5-1 and TRBJ2-7; D unclear. The CDR3 covers 11 residues. Between the trimmed V and J ends, which lost 1 base and 5 bases, there was a span of 4 bases. Looked up from germline, CDR1 is SGHRS and CDR2 is YFSETQ. DNA of the CDR3: TGCGCCAGCAGCTTGAACGACGAGCAGTACTTC. Translated, it gives CASSLNDEQYF. Combining the CDR3 with reference TRBV5-1 and TRBJ2-7 gives the whole variable domain KAGVTQTPRYLIKTRGQQVTLSCSPISGHRSVSWYQQTPGQGLQFLFEYFSETQRNKGNFPGRFSGRQFSNSRSEMNVSTLELGDSALYLCASSLNDEQYFGPGTRLTVT.